Detailed here is one TCR beta chain. The record originates from a study of T cells expressing NK-cell markers. Template switching by 5'RACE with UMIs generated the TCR beta cDNA. TCRdb re-analyzed the 5' RACE reads; it lists each CDR3 protein once, without DNA. Recorded here are about 150,000 distinct CDR3 sequences; the top ten clones represent around 37%. This CDR3 has 14 residues. The germline V gene encodes CDR1 SEHNR and CDR2 FQNEAQ (reference sequence). The chain uses TRBV7-9 and TRBJ1-1. This receptor was obtained from a woman aged 45-59 years in good health. The sample taken for sequencing was blood T cells: a sorted CD56 or NKG2C T cell subset, CD4+ or CD8+ T cells, or bulk PBMC T cells (not recorded which). The CDR3 loop reads CASSSDGLNTEAFF.